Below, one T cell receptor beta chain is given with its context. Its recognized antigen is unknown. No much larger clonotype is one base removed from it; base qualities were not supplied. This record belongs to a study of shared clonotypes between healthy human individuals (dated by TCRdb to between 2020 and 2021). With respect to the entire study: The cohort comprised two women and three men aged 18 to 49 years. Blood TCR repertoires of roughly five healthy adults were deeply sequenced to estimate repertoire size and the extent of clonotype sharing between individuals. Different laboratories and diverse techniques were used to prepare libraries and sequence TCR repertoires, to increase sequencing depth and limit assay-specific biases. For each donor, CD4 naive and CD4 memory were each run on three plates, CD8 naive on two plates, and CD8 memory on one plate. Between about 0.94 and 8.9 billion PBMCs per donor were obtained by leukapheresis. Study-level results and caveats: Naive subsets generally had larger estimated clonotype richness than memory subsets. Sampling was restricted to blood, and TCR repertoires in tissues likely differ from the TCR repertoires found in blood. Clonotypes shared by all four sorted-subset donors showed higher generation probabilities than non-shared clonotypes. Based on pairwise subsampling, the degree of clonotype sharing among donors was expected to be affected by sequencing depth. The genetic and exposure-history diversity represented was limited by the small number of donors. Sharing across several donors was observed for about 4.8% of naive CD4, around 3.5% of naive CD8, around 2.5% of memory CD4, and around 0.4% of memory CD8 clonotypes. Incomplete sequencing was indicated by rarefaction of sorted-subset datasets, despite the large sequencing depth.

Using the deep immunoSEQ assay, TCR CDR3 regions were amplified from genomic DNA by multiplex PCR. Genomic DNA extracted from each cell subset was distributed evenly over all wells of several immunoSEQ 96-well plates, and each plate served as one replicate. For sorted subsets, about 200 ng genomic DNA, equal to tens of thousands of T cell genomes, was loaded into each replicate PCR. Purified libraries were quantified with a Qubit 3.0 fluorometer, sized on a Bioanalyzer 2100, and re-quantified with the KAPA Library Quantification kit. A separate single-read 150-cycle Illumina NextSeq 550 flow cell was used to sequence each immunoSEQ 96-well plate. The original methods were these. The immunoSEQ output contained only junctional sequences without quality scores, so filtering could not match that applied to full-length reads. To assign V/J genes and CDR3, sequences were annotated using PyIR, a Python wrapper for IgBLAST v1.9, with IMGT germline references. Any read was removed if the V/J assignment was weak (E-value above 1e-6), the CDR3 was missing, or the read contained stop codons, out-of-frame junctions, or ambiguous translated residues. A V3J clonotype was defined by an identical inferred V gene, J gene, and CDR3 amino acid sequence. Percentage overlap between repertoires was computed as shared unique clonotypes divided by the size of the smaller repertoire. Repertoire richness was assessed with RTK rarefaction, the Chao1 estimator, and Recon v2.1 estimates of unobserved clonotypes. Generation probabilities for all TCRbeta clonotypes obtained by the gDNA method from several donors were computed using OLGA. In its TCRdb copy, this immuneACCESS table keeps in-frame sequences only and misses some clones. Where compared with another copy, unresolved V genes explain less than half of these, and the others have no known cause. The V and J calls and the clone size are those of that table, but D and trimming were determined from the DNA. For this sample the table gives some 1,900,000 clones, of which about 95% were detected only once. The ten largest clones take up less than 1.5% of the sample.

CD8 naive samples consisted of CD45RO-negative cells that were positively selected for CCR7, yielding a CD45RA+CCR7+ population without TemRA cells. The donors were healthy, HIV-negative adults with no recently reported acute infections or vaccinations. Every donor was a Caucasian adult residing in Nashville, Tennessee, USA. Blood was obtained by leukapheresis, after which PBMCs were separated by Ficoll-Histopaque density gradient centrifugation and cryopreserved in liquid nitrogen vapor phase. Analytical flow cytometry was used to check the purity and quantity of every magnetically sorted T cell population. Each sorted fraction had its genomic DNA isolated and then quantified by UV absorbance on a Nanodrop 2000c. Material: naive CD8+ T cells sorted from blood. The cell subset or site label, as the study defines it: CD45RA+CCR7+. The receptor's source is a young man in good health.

The DNA reads as follows: TGCGCCAGCAGTCTCTTCTCCTATAATTCACCCCTCCACTTT. Its product reads: CASSLFSYNSPLHF. The chain uses TRBV10-2 and TRBJ1-6; no D gene is confidently identified. According to the germline V gene, CDR1 reads WSHSY and CDR2 reads SAAADI. V loses 5 bases, J loses 0 bases, and the germline ends lie 5 bases apart. Inclusive of the bounding cysteine and phenylalanine, the CDR3 is 14 residues long. The retained sequence is limited to the CDR3, 42 bases, with the frame set at the first base.